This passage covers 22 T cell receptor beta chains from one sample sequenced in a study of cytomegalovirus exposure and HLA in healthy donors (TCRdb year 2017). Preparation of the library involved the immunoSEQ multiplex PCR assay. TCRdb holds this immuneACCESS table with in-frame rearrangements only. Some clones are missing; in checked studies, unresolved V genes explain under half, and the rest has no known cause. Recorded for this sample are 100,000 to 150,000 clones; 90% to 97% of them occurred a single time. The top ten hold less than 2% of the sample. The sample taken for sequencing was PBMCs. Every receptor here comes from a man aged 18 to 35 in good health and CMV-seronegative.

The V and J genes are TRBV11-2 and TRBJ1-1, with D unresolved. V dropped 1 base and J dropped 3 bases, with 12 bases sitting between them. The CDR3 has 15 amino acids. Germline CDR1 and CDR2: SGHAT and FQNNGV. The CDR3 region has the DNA TGTGCCAGCAGCTTAGCTCAAGGAGCGCACACTGAAGCTTTCTTT. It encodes CASSLAQGAHTEAFF.

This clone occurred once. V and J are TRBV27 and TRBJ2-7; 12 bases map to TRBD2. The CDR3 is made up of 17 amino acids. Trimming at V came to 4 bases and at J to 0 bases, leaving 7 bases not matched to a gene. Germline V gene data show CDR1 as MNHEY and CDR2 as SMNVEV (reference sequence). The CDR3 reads CASSSRTSGNRSYEQYF. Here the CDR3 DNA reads TGTGCCAGCAGTTCCCGGACTAGCGGGAATCGCTCCTACGAGCAGTACTTC.

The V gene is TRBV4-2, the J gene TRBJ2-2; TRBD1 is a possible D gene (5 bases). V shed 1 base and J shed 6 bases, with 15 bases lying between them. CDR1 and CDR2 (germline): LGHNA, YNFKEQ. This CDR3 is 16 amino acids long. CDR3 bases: TGTGCCAGCAGCCAAGTTGCTTTAGGGGATCCCGGGGAGCTGTTTTTT. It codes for CASSQVALGDPGELFF.

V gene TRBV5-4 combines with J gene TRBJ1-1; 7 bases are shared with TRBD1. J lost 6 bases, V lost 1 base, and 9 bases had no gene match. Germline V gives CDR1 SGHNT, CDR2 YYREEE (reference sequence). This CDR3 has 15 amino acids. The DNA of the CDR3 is TGTGCCAGCAGCTTGCGGGACAGCTGGTCGGCTGAAGCTTTCTTT. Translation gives CASSLRDSWSAEAFF.

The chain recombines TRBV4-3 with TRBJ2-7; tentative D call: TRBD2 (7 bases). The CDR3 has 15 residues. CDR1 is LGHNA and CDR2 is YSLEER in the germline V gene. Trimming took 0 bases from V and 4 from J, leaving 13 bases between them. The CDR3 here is CASSQDRRGGYEQYF. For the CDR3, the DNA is TGCGCCAGCAGCCAAGACCGGAGGGGGGGTTACGAGCAGTACTTC.

In DNA form, the CDR3 reads TGTGCCAGCTACTTACAGGGATCCGGCTACGAGCAGTACTTC. Protein product: CASYLQGSGYEQYF. The V call is TRBV28, the J call TRBJ2-7, with D perhaps matching TRBD1 (6 bases). The CDR3 runs 14 residues. Trimming stripped 8 bases from V and 3 bases from J, with 17 bases between. Germline CDR1 is MDHEN and CDR2 is SYDVKM.

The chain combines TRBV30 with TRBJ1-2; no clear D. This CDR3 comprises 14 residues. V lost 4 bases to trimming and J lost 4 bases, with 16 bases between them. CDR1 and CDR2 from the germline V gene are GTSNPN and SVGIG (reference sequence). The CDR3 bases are TGTGCCTGGAAGGGAGCCCTGGAGACCTATGGCTACACCTTC. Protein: CAWKGALETYGYTF.

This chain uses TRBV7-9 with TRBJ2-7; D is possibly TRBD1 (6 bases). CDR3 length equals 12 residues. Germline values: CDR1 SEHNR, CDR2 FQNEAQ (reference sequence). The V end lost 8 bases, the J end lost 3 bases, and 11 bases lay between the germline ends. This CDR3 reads CASEVDSYEQYF. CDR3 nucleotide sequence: TGTGCCAGCGAGGTGGACAGCTACGAGCAGTACTTC.

CDR3 loop: CASSLAGAGANVLTF. As DNA, the CDR3 is TGTGCCAGCAGCTTAGCGGGGGCTGGGGCCAACGTCCTGACTTTC. V is TRBV13 and J is TRBJ2-6; weak D call: TRBD2 (6 bases). Trimming left V 1 base short and J 2 bases short, with 6 bases between. Germline V gene sequence: CDR1 PRHDT, CDR2 FYEKMQ (reference sequence). The CDR3 has 15 amino acids.

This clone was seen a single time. CDR3 nucleotide sequence: TGTGCCAGCAGCTTCGACACCGGGGAGCTGTTTTTT. This translates into CASSFDTGELFF. The chain carries TRBV7-3 and TRBJ2-2; D call uncertain. Germline lookup yields CDR1 SGHTA and CDR2 FQGTGA. The CDR3 is 12 amino acids. V was pared by 3 bases and J by 3 bases, with 2 bases between.

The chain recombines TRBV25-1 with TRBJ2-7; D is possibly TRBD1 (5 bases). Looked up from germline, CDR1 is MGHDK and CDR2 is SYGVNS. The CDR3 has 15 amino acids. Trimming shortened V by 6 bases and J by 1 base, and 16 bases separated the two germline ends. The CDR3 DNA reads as TGTGCCAGCAGGGACGACAGAGAGAGTTCCTACGAGCAGTACTTC. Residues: CASRDDRESSYEQYF.

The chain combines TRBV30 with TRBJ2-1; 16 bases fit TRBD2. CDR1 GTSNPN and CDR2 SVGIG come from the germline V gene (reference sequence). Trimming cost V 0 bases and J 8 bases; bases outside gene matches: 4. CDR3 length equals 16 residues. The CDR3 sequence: CAWSVGTSGRAHEQFF. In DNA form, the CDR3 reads TGTGCCTGGAGTGTAGGGACTAGCGGGAGGGCCCATGAGCAGTTCTTC. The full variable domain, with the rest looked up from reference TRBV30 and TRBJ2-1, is SQTIHQWPATLVQPVGSPLSLECTVEGTSNPNLYWYRQAAGRGLQLLFYSVGIGQISSEVPQNLSASRPQDRQFILSSKKLLLSDSGFYLCAWSVGTSGRAHEQFFGPGTRLTVL.

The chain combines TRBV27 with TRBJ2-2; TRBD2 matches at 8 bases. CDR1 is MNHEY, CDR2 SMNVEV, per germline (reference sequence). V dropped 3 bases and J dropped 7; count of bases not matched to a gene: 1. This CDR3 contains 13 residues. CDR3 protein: CASSFLAGGELFF. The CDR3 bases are TGTGCCAGCAGTTTTCTAGCGGGCGGGGAGCTGTTTTTT.

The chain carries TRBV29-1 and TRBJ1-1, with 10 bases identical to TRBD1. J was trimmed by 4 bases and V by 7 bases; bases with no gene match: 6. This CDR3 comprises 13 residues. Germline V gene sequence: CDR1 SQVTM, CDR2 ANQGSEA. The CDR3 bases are TGCAGCGCGCCGGGACAGGGGCTCACTGAAGCTTTCTTT. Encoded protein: CSAPGQGLTEAFF. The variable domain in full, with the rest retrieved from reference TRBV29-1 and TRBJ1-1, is SAVISQKPSRDICQRGTSLTIQCQVDSQVTMMFWYRQQPGQSLTLIATANQGSEATYESGFVIDKFPISRPNLTFSTLTVSNMSPEDSSIYLCSAPGQGLTEAFFGQGTRLTVV.

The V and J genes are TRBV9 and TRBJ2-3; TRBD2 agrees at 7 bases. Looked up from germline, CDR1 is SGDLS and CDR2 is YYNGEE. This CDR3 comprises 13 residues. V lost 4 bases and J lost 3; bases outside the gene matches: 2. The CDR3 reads CASSLGGTDTQYF. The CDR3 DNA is TGTGCCAGCAGCCTCGGGGGGACAGATACGCAGTATTTT.

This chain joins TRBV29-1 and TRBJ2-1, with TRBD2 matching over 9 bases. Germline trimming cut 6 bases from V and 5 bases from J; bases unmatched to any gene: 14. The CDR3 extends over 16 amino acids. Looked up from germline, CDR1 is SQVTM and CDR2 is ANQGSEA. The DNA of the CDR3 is TGCAGCGTACCACTAGGGGCTAGCGGGATTGACAATGAGCAGTTCTTC. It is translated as CSVPLGASGIDNEQFF.

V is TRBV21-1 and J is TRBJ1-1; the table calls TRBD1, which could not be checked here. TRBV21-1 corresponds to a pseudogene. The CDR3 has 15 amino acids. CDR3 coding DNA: TGTGCCAGCAGCAAAGGAAAAACAGGTCACACTGAAGCTTTCTTT. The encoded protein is CASSKGKTGHTEAFF.

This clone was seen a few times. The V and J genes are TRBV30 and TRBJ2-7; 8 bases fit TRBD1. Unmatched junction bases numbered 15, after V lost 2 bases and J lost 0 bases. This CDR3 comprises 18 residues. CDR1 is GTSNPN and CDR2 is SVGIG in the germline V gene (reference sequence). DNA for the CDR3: TGTGCCTGGAGTCCCCGGACAGGGAAGTGGCCTAGCTCCTACGAGCAGTACTTC. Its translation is CAWSPRTGKWPSSYEQYF.

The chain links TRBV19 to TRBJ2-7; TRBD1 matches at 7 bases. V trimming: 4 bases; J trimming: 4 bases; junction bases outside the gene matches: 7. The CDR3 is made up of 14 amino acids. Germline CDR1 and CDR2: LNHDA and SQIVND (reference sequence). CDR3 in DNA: TGTGCCAGTAGTACGACAGGGATGGGGTACGAGCAGTACTTC. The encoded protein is CASSTTGMGYEQYF.

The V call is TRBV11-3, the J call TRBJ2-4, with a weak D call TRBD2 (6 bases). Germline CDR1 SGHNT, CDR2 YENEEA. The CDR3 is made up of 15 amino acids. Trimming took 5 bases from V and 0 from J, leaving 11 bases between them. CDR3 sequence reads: CASSPRDLAKNIQYF. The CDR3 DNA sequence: TGTGCCAGCAGCCCCCGGGACTTAGCCAAAAACATTCAGTACTTC.

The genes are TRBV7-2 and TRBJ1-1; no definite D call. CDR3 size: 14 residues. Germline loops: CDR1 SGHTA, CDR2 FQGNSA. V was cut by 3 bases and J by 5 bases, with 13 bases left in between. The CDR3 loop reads CASSFQADPTEAFF. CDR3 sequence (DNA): TGTGCCAGCAGCTTCCAGGCAGACCCTACTGAAGCTTTCTTT.

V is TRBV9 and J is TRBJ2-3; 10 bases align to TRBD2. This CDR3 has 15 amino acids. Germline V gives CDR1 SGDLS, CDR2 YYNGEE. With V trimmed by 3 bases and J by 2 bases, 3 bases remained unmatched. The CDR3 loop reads CASSGTSGFTDTQYF. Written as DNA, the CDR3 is TGTGCCAGCAGCGGGACTAGCGGATTCACAGATACGCAGTATTTT.